Described below is a single T cell receptor (beta chain) sequence and its context. The time point is: after dendritic cell vaccination, including at tumor progression/relapse. Primers: 60 V beta forward and 13 J beta reverse. Data came from immunoSEQ multiplex PCR; TCRdb stores just in-frame clones and leaves some out. The data contain 100,000 to 120,000 clones, 90% of them singletons. The record originates from a study of glioma-infiltrating T cells after dendritic cell vaccination. This CDR3 contains 17 residues. Per the germline V gene, CDR1 is MNHNS and CDR2 is SASEGT. The V end lost 3 bases, the J end lost 3 bases, and 18 bases lay between the germline ends.

This TCR was recovered from a human donor with glioblastoma. The chain has TRBV6-1 and TRBJ1-5; the D gene is possibly TRBD1 (5 bases). The material sequenced was blood, taken after dendritic cell vaccination. The CDR3 reads CASSDPEGPFDNQPQHF. In nucleotides, the CDR3 is TGTGCCAGCAGTGACCCGGAGGGACCCTTTGACAATCAGCCCCAGCATTTT.